Listed below are T cell receptor beta chains from one sample, sequenced in a study of OX40 agonist ivuxolimab in advanced cancers. The repertoire was sequenced with immunoSEQ multiplex PCR; TCRdb's copy has only in-frame clones and lacks some. The sample carries about 98,000 clones, about 83% recorded once. The sequencing here drew on CD4+ or CD8+ T cells sorted from blood, taken in a trial of the OX40 agonist ivuxolimab. The receptors shown here come from an adult with an advanced solid tumor such as melanoma, head and neck, liver or kidney cancer. Each CDR3 is given with its conserved first and last residue. The D gene is left open where the match is weak. Clone size appears in some rows only: once, few, many, or a class for an expanded clone.

v_gene	abundance	j_gene	d_gene	CDR3aa	CDR3nt
TRBV5-8	.	TRBJ1-1	.	CASSSDGGEAFF	TGTGCCAGCAGCTCGGACGGGGGTGAAGCTTTCTTT
TRBV28	.	TRBJ1-5	.	CASSSPNQPQHF	TGTGCCAGCAGTTCACCTAATCAGCCCCAGCATTTT
TRBV7-3	.	TRBJ2-3	.	CASSFYTGTDTQYF	TGTGCCAGCAGCTTCTACACGGGGACAGATACGCAGTATTTT
TRBV4-2	.	TRBJ1-6	.	CASSQDDSPLHF	TGTGCCAGCAGCCAAGATGATTCACCCCTCCACTTT
TRBV28	.	TRBJ1-5	.	CASSLDSNQPQHF	TGTGCCAGCAGTCTAGATAGCAATCAGCCCCAGCATTTT
TRBV29-1	.	TRBJ1-2	.	CSGLGVDGYTF	TGCAGCGGCCTTGGTGTCGATGGCTACACCTTC
TRBV5-4	.	TRBJ1-2	.	CASSFNQMALYYGYTF	TGTGCCAGCAGCTTCAACCAGATGGCCCTTTACTATGGCTACACCTTC
TRBV9	.	TRBJ1-2	TRBD1	CASSVSRTGANYGYTF	TGTGCCAGCAGCGTATCCCGGACAGGAGCTAACTATGGCTACACCTTC
TRBV7-9	.	TRBJ2-1	TRBD2	CASSRRDYYNEQFF	TGTGCCAGCAGCCGGCGGGACTACTACAATGAGCAGTTCTTC
TRBV6-6	.	TRBJ1-1	.	CASSNQGTEAFF	TGTGCCAGCAGTAACCAGGGGACTGAAGCTTTCTTT
TRBV4-2	.	TRBJ2-3	TRBD2	CASSQRGDIDTQYF	TGTGCCAGCAGCCAACGGGGGGATATAGATACGCAGTATTTT
TRBV21-1	.	TRBJ1-1	.	CASYPGRGTEAFF	TGTGCCAGCTATCCAGGCAGGGGCACTGAAGCTTTCTTT
TRBV11-2	.	TRBJ1-2	.	CASTITMSYGYTF	TGTGCCAGCACAATCACTATGAGCTATGGCTACACCTTC
TRBV10-2	.	TRBJ2-1	.	CASWERSSYNEQFF	TGCGCCAGCTGGGAGCGCTCGTCCTACAATGAGCAGTTCTTC
TRBV2	.	TRBJ2-3	.	CASSETSPADTQYF	TGTGCCAGCAGTGAGACGTCCCCGGCGGATACGCAGTATTTT
TRBV7-9	.	TRBJ2-5	TRBD2	CASSRSAGGWEETQYF	TGTGCCAGCAGCCGTAGCGCGGGGGGATGGGAAGAGACCCAGTACTTC
TRBV28	.	TRBJ1-6	.	CATQGPYSPLHF	TGTGCCACCCAGGGGCCTTATTCACCCCTCCACTTT
TRBV5-6	.	TRBJ2-1	.	CASSSTAEQFF	TGTGCCAGCAGCTCGACGGCCGAGCAGTTCTTC
TRBV12-5	.	TRBJ1-2	.	CASGLSGAGYTF	TGTGCTAGTGGTTTGTCAGGGGCTGGCTACACCTTC
TRBV11-1	.	TRBJ2-1	TRBD1	CASSLPKQGRIWDNEQFF	TGTGCCAGCAGCTTGCCCAAACAGGGGAGAATTTGGGACAATGAGCAGTTCTTC
TRBV6-5	few	TRBJ1-2	.	CASSYDGYGYTF	TGTGCCAGCAGTTACGACGGGTATGGCTACACCTTC
TRBV25-1	.	TRBJ1-4	TRBD1	CASSPPDRGNEKLFF	TGTGCCAGCAGCCCACCGGACAGGGGGAATGAAAAACTGTTTTTT
TRBV18	.	TRBJ2-2	TRBD2	CASSSTTPRGGTGELFF	TGTGCCAGCTCATCAACCACGCCGCGGGGGGGGACCGGGGAGCTGTTTTTT
TRBV18	.	TRBJ2-1	.	CASSPVGALNEQFF	TGTGCCAGCTCACCGGTTGGGGCCCTCAATGAGCAGTTCTTC
TRBV19	.	TRBJ1-5	.	CASSIQGGNQPQHF	TGTGCCAGTAGTATACAGGGTGGCAATCAGCCCCAGCATTTT
TRBV25-1	.	TRBJ2-3	.	CASSDIRGSTDTQYF	TGTGCCAGCAGTGACATCAGGGGAAGCACAGATACGCAGTATTTT
TRBV5-1	once	TRBJ2-2	.	CASSVFGTLNTGELFF	TGCGCCAGCAGCGTTTTCGGGACATTGAACACCGGGGAGCTGTTTTTT
TRBV7-2	.	TRBJ1-4	.	CASSLAASVNEKLFF	TGTGCCAGCAGCTTAGCGGCAAGTGTTAATGAAAAACTGTTTTTT
TRBV4-1	.	TRBJ2-4	.	CASSSGLAKNIQYF	TGCGCCAGCAGCTCAGGGTTGGCCAAAAACATTCAGTACTTC
TRBV5-1	.	TRBJ2-3	.	CASRERDTQYF	TGCGCCAGCAGGGAAAGAGATACGCAGTATTTT
TRBV29-1	once	TRBJ2-3	TRBD2	CSARLAGGPTDTQYF	TGCAGCGCCCGACTAGCGGGGGGACCCACAGATACGCAGTATTTT
TRBV7-9	few	TRBJ1-1	.	CASSLLEAFF	TGTGCCAGCAGCTTACTAGAAGCTTTCTTT
TRBV18	.	TRBJ1-1	.	CASSPPQTNTEAFF	TGTGCCAGCTCACCACCACAGACGAACACTGAAGCTTTCTTT
TRBV10-3	.	TRBJ2-5	.	CAIRRSGGARETQYF	TGTGCCATCAGGAGAAGTGGGGGGGCCCGAGAGACCCAGTACTTC
TRBV19	.	TRBJ2-7	.	CASSISRATYEQYF	TGTGCCAGTAGTATTTCGCGGGCAACCTACGAGCAGTACTTC
TRBV5-6	.	TRBJ1-5	.	CASSPSNDGWNQPQHF	TGTGCCAGCAGCCCCTCCAATGACGGCTGGAATCAGCCCCAGCATTTT
TRBV6-1	.	TRBJ1-4	TRBD1	CASSGTAANEKLFF	TGTGCCAGCAGCGGGACAGCAGCTAATGAAAAACTGTTTTTT
TRBV7-8	.	TRBJ2-7	.	CASSLWPRTDPEQYF	TGTGCCAGCAGCTTATGGCCCAGGACCGACCCCGAGCAGTACTTC
TRBV18	.	TRBJ2-5	TRBD2	CASSPRQGGLQETQYF	TGTGCCAGCTCACCGCGGCAGGGAGGGCTTCAAGAGACCCAGTACTTC
TRBV27	.	TRBJ1-1	.	CASSLNLYTEAFF	TGTGCCAGCAGTTTAAACCTCTACACTGAAGCTTTCTTT
TRBV2	few	TRBJ1-1	.	CASSEVGTGYTEAFF	TGTGCCAGCAGTGAAGTAGGAACGGGGTACACTGAAGCTTTCTTT
TRBV7-2	.	TRBJ1-2	.	CASSPHQGLYGYTF	TGTGCCAGCAGCCCACACCAGGGACTCTATGGCTACACCTTC
TRBV5-6	.	TRBJ2-2	TRBD2	CASSPGGLAGTGELFF	TGTGCCAGCAGCCCGGGGGGGCTAGCGGGGACCGGGGAGCTGTTTTTT
TRBV6-5	.	TRBJ2-5	TRBD2	CASRHGLVVETQYF	TGTGCCAGCAGGCATGGACTAGTGGTAGAGACCCAGTACTTC
TRBV9	.	TRBJ2-2	.	CASSGRNTGELFF	TGTGCCAGCAGCGGGAGGAACACCGGGGAGCTGTTTTTT
TRBV9	.	TRBJ2-5	.	CASSVAGTTRETQYF	TGTGCCAGCAGCGTAGCCGGCACAACGAGAGAGACCCAGTACTTC
TRBV10-3	.	TRBJ2-1	TRBD1	CAIREQPGQGVNEQFF	TGTGCCATCAGAGAACAACCGGGACAGGGTGTAAATGAGCAGTTCTTC
TRBV5-1	.	TRBJ2-2	.	CASSLAPQLDTGELFF	TGCGCCAGCAGCTTGGCCCCGCAACTAGACACCGGGGAGCTGTTTTTT
TRBV10-2	.	TRBJ2-7	.	CASRLPREPYEQYF	TGCGCCAGCAGACTCCCTCGGGAGCCCTACGAGCAGTACTTC
TRBV7-2	few	TRBJ2-7	.	CASSWGLNSYEQYF	TGTGCCAGCAGCTGGGGACTGAATTCCTACGAGCAGTACTTC
TRBV7-3	once	TRBJ2-7	TRBD1	CASRATGQPSYEQYF	TGTGCCAGCAGGGCTACGGGACAGCCGTCCTACGAGCAGTACTTC
TRBV6-1	.	TRBJ1-1	.	CASSAEGSGNTEAFF	TGTGCCAGCAGTGCTGAGGGATCTGGGAACACTGAAGCTTTCTTT